These 9 T cell receptor beta chains were sequenced from one sample in a study of cytomegalovirus exposure and HLA in healthy donors. Assay: immunoSEQ multiplex PCR; the TCRdb copy retains only in-frame clones and omits some. The sample consists of some 99,000 clones, about nine tenths of them appearing once. Sample: PBMCs. The receptor source for this set is a young woman in good health and CMV-seronegative.

This clone has only one observation. The gene calls are TRBV7-2 and TRBJ2-5; TRBD1 matches 10 bases. The CDR3 has 15 amino acids. Trimming at V came to 3 bases and at J to 6 bases, leaving 7 bases not matched to a gene. Germline V gives CDR1 SGHTA, CDR2 FQGNSA. The CDR3 DNA is TGTGCCAGCAGCTTTCCCGGGACAGGGGAGCAGACCCAGTACTTC. Its translation: CASSFPGTGEQTQYF.

The gene calls are TRBV18 and TRBJ2-2; TRBD1 is a possible D gene (6 bases). V was clipped by 4 bases and J by 5 bases, with 23 bases between them. The CDR3 totals 18 residues. CDR1 is KGHSH and CDR2 is LQKENI in the germline V gene. CDR3 nucleotides: TGTGCCAGCTCACTGCACCCCATAATCCGGGACATTACCGGGGAGCTGTTTTTT. Translating it yields CASSLHPIIRDITGELFF. The full variable domain, with the rest looked up from reference TRBV18 and TRBJ2-2, is NAGVMQNPRHLVRRRGQEARLRCSPMKGHSHVYWYRQLPEEGLKFMVYLQKENIIDESGMPKERFSAEFPKEGPSILRIQQVVRGDSAAYFCASSLHPIIRDITGELFFGEGSRLTVL.

The chain joins TRBV5-1 to TRBJ2-5; the D gene is possibly TRBD1 (6 bases). Germline values: CDR1 SGHRS, CDR2 YFSETQ. The CDR3 is 15 residues long. The V gene lost 4 bases and the J gene lost 1 base, with 14 bases spanning the gap. The CDR3, as DNA: TGCGCCAGCAGCAACGTACAGGGATTCCAAGAGACCCAGTACTTC. Residues: CASSNVQGFQETQYF.

The genes are TRBV7-6 and TRBJ2-2, with no clear D. V was shortened by 5 bases and J by 4 bases, with 17 bases between the two germline ends. The CDR3 consists of 16 residues. Germline V gives CDR1 SGHVS, CDR2 FNYEAQ. The CDR3: CASSLSSRVGTGELFF. The CDR3 DNA reads as TGTGCCAGCAGCCTCAGCTCTAGAGTCGGCACCGGGGAGCTGTTTTTT.

This clone was recorded only once. The chain uses TRBV28 and TRBJ2-5, with 9 bases identical to TRBD2. The CDR3 length is 17 residues. V shed 2 bases, J shed 5 bases, and the junction held 12 bases outside the gene matches. CDR1 and CDR2 (germline): MDHEN, SYDVKM. The CDR3: CASSLGGASGVSETQYF. In DNA, the CDR3 is TGTGCCAGCAGTTTAGGGGGGGCTAGCGGGGTTTCGGAGACCCAGTACTTC.

V and J are TRBV27 and TRBJ2-4; 13 nucleotides agree with TRBD2. This CDR3 is 18 amino acids long. Looked up from germline, CDR1 is MNHEY and CDR2 is SMNVEV (reference sequence). J was trimmed by 0 bases and V by 6 bases; bases with no gene match: 8. The CDR3 protein is CASRPGLAGTLAKNIQYF. The CDR3 DNA reads as TGTGCCAGCAGACCGGGACTAGCGGGAACTCTAGCCAAAAACATTCAGTACTTC.

The chain uses TRBV7-2 and TRBJ1-3, with D maybe TRBD1 (6 bases). The ends were cut back, 1 base at V and 7 bases at J, with 8 bases in the middle. Germline CDR1 reads SGHTA; CDR2 reads FQGNSA. The length of the CDR3 is 13 residues. The CDR3 is CASSLGQANTIYF. The CDR3 DNA is TGTGCCAGCAGCTTAGGACAGGCGAACACCATATATTTT. Full variable domain (rest looked up from reference TRBV7-2 and TRBJ1-3): GAGVSQSPSNKVTEKGKDVELRCDPISGHTALYWYRQSLGQGLEFLIYFQGNSAPDKSGLPSDRFSAERTGGSVSTLTIQRTQQEDSAVYLCASSLGQANTIYFGEGSWLTVV.

The rearrangement joins TRBV4-3 to TRBJ2-5; 7 bases agree with TRBD1. The CDR3 totals 16 residues. The ends lost 1 base at V and 5 bases at J; junction bases unmatched: 10. Looked up from germline, CDR1 is LGHNA and CDR2 is YSLEER. The CDR3 here is CASSQGRDRAGETQYF. The DNA for the CDR3 is TGCGCCAGCAGCCAAGGCCGCGACAGGGCCGGTGAGACCCAGTACTTC.

This clone was recorded once. The genes are TRBV7-2 and TRBJ2-7, with a possible D match to TRBD2 (5 bases). This CDR3 is 17 amino acids long. The germline CDR1 and CDR2 sequences are SGHTA and FQGNSA. V dropped 2 bases and J dropped 0 bases, with 17 bases sitting between them. DNA of the CDR3: TGTGCCAGCAGCTTATCTAGCTCGTTGGTTCGCTCCTACGAGCAGTACTTC. It specifies CASSLSSSLVRSYEQYF.